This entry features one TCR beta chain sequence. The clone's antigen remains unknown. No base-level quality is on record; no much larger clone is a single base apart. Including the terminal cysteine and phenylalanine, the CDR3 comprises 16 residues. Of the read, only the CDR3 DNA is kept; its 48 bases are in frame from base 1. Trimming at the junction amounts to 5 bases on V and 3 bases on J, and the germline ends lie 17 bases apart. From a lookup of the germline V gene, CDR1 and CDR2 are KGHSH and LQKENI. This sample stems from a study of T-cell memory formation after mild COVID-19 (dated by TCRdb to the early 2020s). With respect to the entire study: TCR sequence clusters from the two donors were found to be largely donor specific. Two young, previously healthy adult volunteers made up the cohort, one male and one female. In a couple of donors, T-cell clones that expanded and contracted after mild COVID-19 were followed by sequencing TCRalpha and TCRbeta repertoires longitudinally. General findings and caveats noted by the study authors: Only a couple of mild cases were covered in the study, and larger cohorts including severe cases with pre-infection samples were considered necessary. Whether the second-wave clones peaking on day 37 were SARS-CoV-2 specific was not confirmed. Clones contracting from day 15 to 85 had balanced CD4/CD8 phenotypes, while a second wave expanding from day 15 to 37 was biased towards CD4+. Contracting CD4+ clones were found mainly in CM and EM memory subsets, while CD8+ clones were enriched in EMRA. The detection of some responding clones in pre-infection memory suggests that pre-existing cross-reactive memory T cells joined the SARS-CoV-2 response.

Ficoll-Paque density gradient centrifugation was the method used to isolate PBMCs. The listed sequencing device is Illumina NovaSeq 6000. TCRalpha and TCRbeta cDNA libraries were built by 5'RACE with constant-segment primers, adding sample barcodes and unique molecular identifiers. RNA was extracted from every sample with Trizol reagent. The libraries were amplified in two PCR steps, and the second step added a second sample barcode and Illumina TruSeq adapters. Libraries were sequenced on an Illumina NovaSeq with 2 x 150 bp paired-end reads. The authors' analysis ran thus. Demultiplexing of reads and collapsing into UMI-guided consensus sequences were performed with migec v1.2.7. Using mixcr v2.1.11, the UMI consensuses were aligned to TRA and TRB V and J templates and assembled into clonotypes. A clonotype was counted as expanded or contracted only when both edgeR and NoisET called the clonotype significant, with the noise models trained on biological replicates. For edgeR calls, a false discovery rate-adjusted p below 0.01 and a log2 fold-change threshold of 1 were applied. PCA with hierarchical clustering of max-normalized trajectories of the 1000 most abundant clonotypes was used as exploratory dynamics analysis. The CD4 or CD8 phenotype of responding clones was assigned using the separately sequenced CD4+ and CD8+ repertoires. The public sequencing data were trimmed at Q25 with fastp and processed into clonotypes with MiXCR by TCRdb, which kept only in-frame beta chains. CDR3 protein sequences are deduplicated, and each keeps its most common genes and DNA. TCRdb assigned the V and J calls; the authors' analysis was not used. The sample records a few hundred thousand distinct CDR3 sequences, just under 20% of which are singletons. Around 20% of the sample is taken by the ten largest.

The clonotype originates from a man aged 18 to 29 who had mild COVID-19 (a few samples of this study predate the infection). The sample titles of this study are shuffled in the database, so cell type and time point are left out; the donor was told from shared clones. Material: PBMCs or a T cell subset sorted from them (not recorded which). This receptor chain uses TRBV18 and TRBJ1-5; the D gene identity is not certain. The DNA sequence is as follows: TGTGCCAGCTCAGGTGCGGGGAGGATTTACAATCAGCCCCAGCATTTT. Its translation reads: CASSGAGRIYNQPQHF. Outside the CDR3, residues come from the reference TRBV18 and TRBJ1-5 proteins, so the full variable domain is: NAGVMQNPRHLVRRRGQEARLRCSPMKGHSHVYWYRQLPEEGLKFMVYLQKENIIDESGMPKERFSAEFPKEGPSILRIQQVVRGDSAAYFCASSGAGRIYNQPQHFGDGTRLSIL.